The clone carrying this TCR beta chain showed up just a few times. This CDR3 is 14 amino acids long. Losses at the gene ends were 0 bases for V and 5 bases for J; bases not matched to a gene: 2. Germline V CDR1 and CDR2: LNHNV, YYDKDF (reference sequence). Primers for the PCR totalled 60 Vbeta and 13 Jbeta. This table comes from immunoSEQ multiplex PCR, and its TCRdb copy is limited to in-frame clones, with some not included. The repertoire consists of about 97,000 clones, with roughly 80% occurring once and the leading ten covering just over 2.5%. These data come from a study of cytomegalovirus exposure and HLA in healthy donors. About the research overall: About 80 million unique TCRs from HLA-typed donors were held in an early data release.

The sequence was obtained from a man in his forties in good health and CMV-seronegative. Sequences were obtained from PBMCs. The chain links TRBV15 to TRBJ2-5, with 8 bases lining up with TRBD2. The CDR3 region is CATSRDPSGETQYF. CDR3 bases: TGTGCCACCAGCAGAGATCCTAGCGGGGAGACCCAGTACTTC.